Here is one TCR beta chain with its context. Its antigen is not known. This entry belongs to a study of OX40 agonist ivuxolimab in advanced cancers. Study-wide results and limits: Which antigen the expanded peripheral T cells recognized is unknown. CD8+ T cells were the subset that, on average, had more expanded clones than CD4+.

Data came from immunoSEQ multiplex PCR; TCRdb stores just in-frame clones and leaves some out. The sample gives about 69,000 clones, under 95% of which show up once; 5.5% to 6% is in the top ten. CDR3 length equals 20 residues. Trimming cost V 0 bases and J 0 bases, with 21 bases left between them. Germline CDR1 SGHTS, CDR2 YDEGEE. The receptor was isolated from an adult with an advanced solid tumor such as melanoma, head and neck, liver or kidney cancer. Sequences were derived from CD4+ or CD8+ T cells sorted from blood, sampled in a trial of the OX40 agonist ivuxolimab. The chain recombines TRBV5-8 with TRBJ2-2, with D possibly being TRBD1 (6 bases). The chain's CDR3 is CASSLVRIYLTGSNTGELFF. CDR3 bases: TGTGCCAGCAGCTTGGTACGCATCTACCTGACAGGCTCGAACACCGGGGAGCTGTTTTTT. The full variable domain, completed using reference TRBV5-8 and TRBJ2-2, is EAGVTQSPTHLIKTRGQQATLRCSPISGHTSVYWYQQALGLGLQFLLWYDEGEERNRGNFPPRFSGRQFPNYSSELNVNALELEDSALYLCASSLVRIYLTGSNTGELFFGEGSRLTVL.